The clone carrying this T cell receptor beta chain was observed a handful of times. Antigen unknown. In germline, CDR1 is SGHRS, CDR2 YFSETQ. The CDR3 extends over 15 amino acids. V trimming: 2 bases; J trimming: 2 bases; junction bases outside the gene matches: 0. TCRdb keeps only in-frame clones here, not all; method: immunoSEQ multiplex PCR. The table has about 24,000 clones, around 75% seen once. This entry is derived from a study of OX40 agonist ivuxolimab in advanced cancers. Turning to the study itself: Hepatocellular carcinoma, melanoma, renal cell or head and neck cancer occurred in dose-escalation patients. Study-wide points: Clonal expansion by week 6 occurred in CD4+ and CD8+ blood T cells (at 0.1 to 3.0 mg/kg). Averaging showed that CD8+ T cells had more expanded clones than CD4+ did.

Sequencing used CD4+ or CD8+ T cells sorted from blood, obtained in a trial of the OX40 agonist ivuxolimab. The gene calls are TRBV5-1 and TRBJ2-1; 11 bases line up with TRBD2. This clonotype originated in an adult with an advanced solid tumor such as melanoma, head and neck, liver or kidney cancer. The CDR3 nucleotides are TGCGCCAGCAGCTTTAGCGGGGGGGCCTACAATGAGCAGTTCTTC. This translates into CASSFSGGAYNEQFF. The entire variable domain, with the rest obtained from reference TRBV5-1 and TRBJ2-1, is as follows: KAGVTQTPRYLIKTRGQQVTLSCSPISGHRSVSWYQQTPGQGLQFLFEYFSETQRNKGNFPGRFSGRQFSNSRSEMNVSTLELGDSALYLCASSFSGGAYNEQFFGPGTRLTVL.